This TCR beta chain was sequenced for a study of shared clonotypes between healthy human individuals. Worth noting for this clone: The target antigen is unknown.

General observations from the study: Sampling involved blood alone; tissue repertoires likely differ. Across subsets, estimated richness was generally greater for naive than for memory populations.

TCRdb's copy holds only in-frame clones and misses some; the assay was immunoSEQ multiplex PCR. The repertoire holds approximately 1.4 million clones, with 95% to 99% as singletons. The germline V and J ends were trimmed by 2 bases and 3 bases, with 4 bases remaining between them. The CDR3 loop spans 13 amino acids. Germline-derived CDR1 and CDR2 are MDHEN and SYDVKM. The source material was naive CD4+ T cells sorted from blood. Subset: CD45RA+ positively selected. This chain links TRBV28 with TRBJ2-2; D gene unclear. The receptor's source is a man aged 25-45 years in good health. CDR3 in amino acids: CASSLIDTGELFF. The DNA for the CDR3 is TGTGCCAGCAGTTTAATCGACACCGGGGAGCTGTTTTTT.